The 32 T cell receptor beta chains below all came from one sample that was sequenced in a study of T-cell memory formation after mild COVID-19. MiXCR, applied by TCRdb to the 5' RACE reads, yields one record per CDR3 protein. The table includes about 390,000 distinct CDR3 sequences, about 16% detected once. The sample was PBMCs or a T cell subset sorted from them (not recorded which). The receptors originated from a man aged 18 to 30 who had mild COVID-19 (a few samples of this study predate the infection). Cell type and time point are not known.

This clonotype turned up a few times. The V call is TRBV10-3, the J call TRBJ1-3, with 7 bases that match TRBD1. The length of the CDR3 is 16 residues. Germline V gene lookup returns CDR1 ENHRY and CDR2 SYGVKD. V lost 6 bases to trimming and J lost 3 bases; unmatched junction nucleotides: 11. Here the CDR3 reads CAIRQDRVLGGNTIYF. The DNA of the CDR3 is TGTGCCATCAGACAAGACAGGGTGCTGGGTGGAAACACCATATATTTT.

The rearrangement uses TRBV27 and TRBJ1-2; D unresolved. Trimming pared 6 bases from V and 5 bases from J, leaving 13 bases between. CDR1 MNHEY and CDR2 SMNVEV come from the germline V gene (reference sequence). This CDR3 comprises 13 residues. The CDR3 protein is CASSTRLGYGYTF. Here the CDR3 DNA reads TGTGCCAGCAGCACACGATTGGGGTATGGCTACACCTTC.

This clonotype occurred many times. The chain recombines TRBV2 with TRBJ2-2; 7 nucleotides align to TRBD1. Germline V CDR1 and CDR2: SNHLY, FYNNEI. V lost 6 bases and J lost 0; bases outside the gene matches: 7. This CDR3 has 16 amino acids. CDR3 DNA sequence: TGTGCCAGCAGCAGACAGGGACCTACGAACACCGGGGAGCTGTTTTTT. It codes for CASSRQGPTNTGELFF.

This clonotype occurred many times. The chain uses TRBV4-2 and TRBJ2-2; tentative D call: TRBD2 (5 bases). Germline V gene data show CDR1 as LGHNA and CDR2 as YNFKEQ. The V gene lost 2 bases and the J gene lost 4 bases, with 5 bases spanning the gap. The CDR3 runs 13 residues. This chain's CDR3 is CASSQRGTGELFF. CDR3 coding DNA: TGTGCCAGCAGCCAACGGGGCACCGGGGAGCTGTTTTTT.

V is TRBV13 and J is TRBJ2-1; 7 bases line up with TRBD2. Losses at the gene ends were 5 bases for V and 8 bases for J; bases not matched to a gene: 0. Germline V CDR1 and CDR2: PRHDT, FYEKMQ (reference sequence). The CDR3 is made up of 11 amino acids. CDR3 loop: CASSGGDEQFF. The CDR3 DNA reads TGTGCCAGCAGCGGGGGGGATGAGCAGTTCTTC.

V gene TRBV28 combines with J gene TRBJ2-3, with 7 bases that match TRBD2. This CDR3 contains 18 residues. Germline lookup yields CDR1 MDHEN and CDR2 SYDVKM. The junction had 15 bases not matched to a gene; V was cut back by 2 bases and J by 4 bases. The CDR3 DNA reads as TGTGCCAGCAGTTTAACATTACAGGTAGCGGGTTTTCCAGATACGCAGTATTTT. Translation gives CASSLTLQVAGFPDTQYF.

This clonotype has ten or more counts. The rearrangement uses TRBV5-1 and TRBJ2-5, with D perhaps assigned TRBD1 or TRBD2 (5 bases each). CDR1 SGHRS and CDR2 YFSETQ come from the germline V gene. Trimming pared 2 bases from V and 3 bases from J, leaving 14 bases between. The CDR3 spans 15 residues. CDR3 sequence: CASSFEGRGEETQYF. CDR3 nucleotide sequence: TGCGCCAGCAGCTTTGAGGGGAGAGGGGAAGAGACCCAGTACTTC.

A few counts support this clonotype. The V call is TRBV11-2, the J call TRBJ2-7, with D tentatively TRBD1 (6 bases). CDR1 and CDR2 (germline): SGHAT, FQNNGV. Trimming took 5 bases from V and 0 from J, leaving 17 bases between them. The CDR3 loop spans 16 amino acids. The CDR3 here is CASSQPRQANSYEQYF. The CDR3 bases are TGTGCCAGCAGCCAGCCACGACAGGCCAACTCCTACGAGCAGTACTTC.

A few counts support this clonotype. CDR3 in amino acids: CASSYSAENNEQFF. Here the CDR3 DNA reads TGTGCCAGCAGTTACTCTGCGGAGAACAATGAGCAGTTCTTC. The chain carries TRBV6-5 and TRBJ2-1, with D unclear. V lost 0 bases and J lost 5, with 8 bases in between. Germline CDR1 reads MNHEY; CDR2 reads SVGAGI. This CDR3 contains 14 residues.

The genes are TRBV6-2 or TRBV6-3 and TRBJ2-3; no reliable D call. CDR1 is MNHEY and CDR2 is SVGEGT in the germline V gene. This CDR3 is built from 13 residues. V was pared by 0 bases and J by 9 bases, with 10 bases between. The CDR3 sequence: CASSYSRLDTQYF. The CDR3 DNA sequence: TGTGCCAGCAGTTACTCGCGGTTAGACACGCAGTATTTT.

The CDR3 DNA is TGTGCCAGCAGCTTAGGGCTCTCCTACAATGAGCAGTTCTTC. Translation: CASSLGLSYNEQFF. V usage is TRBV7-9 and J usage is TRBJ2-1; unclear D gene. Trimming pared 1 base from V and 0 bases from J, leaving 4 bases between. Germline V gene sequence: CDR1 SEHNR, CDR2 FQNEAQ (reference sequence). The CDR3 runs to 14 residues.

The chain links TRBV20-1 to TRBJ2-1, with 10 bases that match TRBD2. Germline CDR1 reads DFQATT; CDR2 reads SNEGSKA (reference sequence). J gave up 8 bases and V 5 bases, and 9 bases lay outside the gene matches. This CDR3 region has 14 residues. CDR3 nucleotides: TGCAGTGCTGGACAGCGGGGGGGCGCAGATGAGCAGTTCTTC. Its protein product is CSAGQRGGADEQFF.

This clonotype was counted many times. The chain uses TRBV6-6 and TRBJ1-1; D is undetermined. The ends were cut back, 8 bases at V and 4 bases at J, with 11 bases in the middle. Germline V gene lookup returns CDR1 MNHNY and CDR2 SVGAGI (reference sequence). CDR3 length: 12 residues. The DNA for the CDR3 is TGTGCCAGCGCCCCCCAAGGCACTGAAGCTTTCTTT. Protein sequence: CASAPQGTEAFF.

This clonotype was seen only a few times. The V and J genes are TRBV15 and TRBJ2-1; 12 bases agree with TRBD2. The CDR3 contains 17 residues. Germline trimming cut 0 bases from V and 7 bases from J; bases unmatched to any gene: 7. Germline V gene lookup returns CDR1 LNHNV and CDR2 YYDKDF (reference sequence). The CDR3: CATSRDSPSGGVNEQFF. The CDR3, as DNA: TGTGCCACCAGCAGAGATTCCCCTAGCGGGGGGGTGAATGAGCAGTTCTTC.

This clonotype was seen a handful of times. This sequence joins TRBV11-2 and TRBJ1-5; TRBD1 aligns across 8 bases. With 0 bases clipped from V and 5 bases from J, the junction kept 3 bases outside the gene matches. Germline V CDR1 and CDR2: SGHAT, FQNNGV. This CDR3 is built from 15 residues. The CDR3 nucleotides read TGTGCCAGCAGCTTAGATTCAGGGGGCCATCAGCCCCAGCATTTT. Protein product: CASSLDSGGHQPQHF. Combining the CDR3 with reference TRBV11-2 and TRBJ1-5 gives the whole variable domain EAGVAQSPRYKIIEKRQSVAFWCNPISGHATLYWYQQILGQGPKLLIQFQNNGVVDDSQLPKDRFSAERLKGVDSTLKIQPAKLEDSAVYLCASSLDSGGHQPQHFGDGTRLSIL.

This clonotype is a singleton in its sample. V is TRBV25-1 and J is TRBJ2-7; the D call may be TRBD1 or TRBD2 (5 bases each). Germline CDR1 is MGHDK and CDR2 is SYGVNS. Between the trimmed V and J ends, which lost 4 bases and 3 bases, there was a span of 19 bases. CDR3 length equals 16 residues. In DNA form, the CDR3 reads TGTGCCAGCAGTGTTCGACTCGGGGCCACTAACTACGAGCAGTACTTC. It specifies CASSVRLGATNYEQYF.

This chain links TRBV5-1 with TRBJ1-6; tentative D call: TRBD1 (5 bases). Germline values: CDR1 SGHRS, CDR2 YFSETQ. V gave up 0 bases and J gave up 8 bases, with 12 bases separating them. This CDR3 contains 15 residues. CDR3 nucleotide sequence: TGCGCCAGCAGCTTGGCCGGGGCTAATGATTCACCCCTCCACTTT. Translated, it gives CASSLAGANDSPLHF.

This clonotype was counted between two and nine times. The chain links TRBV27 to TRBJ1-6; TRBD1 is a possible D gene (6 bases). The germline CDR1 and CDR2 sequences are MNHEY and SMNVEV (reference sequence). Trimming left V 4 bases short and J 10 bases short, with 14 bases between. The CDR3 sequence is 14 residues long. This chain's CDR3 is CASSSGALGSPLHF. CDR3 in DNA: TGTGCCAGCAGTTCAGGGGCTCTGGGGTCACCCCTCCACTTT.

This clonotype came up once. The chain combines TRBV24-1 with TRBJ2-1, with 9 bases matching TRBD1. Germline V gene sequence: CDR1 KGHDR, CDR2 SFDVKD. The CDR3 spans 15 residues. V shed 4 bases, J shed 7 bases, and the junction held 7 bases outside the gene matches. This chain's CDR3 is CATSDPTGGRNEQFF. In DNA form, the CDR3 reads TGTGCCACCAGTGACCCGACAGGGGGAAGGAATGAGCAGTTCTTC.

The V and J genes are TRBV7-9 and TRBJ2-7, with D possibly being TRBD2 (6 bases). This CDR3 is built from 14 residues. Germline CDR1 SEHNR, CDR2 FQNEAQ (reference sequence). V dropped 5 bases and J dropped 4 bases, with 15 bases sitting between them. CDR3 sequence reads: CASSTNTGDYEQYF. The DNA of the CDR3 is TGTGCCAGCAGCACGAACACGGGGGATTACGAGCAGTACTTC.

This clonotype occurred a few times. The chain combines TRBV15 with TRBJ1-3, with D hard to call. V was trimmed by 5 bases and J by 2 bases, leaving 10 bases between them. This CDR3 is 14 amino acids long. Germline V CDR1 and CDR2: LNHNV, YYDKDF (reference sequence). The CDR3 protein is CATSPQRAGNTIYF. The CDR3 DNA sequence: TGTGCCACCAGCCCGCAGAGGGCTGGAAACACCATATATTTT. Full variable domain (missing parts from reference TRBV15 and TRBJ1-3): DAMVIQNPRYQVTQFGKPVTLSCSQTLNHNVMYWYQQKSSQAPKLLFHYYDKDFNNEADTPDNFQSRRPNTSFCFLDIRSPGLGDTAMYLCATSPQRAGNTIYFGEGSWLTVV.

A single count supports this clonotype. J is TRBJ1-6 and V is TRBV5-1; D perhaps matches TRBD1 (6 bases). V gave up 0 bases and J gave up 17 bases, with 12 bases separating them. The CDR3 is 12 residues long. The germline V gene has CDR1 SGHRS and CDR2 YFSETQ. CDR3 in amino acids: CASSLDDRRFHF. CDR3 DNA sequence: TGCGCCAGCAGCTTGGACGACAGGCGTTTCCACTTT.

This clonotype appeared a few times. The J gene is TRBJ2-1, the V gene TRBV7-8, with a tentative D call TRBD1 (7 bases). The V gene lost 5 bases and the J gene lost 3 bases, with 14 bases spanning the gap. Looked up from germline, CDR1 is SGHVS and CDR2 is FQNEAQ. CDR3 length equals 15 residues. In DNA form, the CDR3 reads TGTGCCAGCAGCCCGCGGGACAGTCACTACAATGAGCAGTTCTTC. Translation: CASSPRDSHYNEQFF.

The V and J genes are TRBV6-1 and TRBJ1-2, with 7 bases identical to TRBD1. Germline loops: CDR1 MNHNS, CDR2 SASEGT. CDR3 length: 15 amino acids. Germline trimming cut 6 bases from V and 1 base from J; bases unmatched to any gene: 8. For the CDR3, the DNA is TGTGCCAGCAGGGACCCCGGGACAGTTAACTATGGCTACACCTTC. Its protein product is CASRDPGTVNYGYTF.

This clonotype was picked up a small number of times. CDR3: CASSLGGTSGGETQYF. The DNA of the CDR3 is TGTGCCAGCAGCCTCGGTGGGACTAGCGGGGGTGAGACCCAGTACTTC. The chain links TRBV5-5 to TRBJ2-5; 14 nucleotides align to TRBD2. Germline V gene sequence: CDR1 SGHKS, CDR2 YYEKEE (reference sequence). With 4 bases clipped from V and 5 bases from J, the junction kept 7 bases outside the gene matches. CDR3 length equals 16 residues. Combining the CDR3 with reference TRBV5-5 and TRBJ2-5 gives the whole variable domain DAGVTQSPTHLIKTRGQQVTLRCSPISGHKSVSWYQQVLGQGPQFIFQYYEKEERGRGNFPDRFSARQFPNYSSELNVNALLLGDSALYLCASSLGGTSGGETQYFGPGTRLLVL.

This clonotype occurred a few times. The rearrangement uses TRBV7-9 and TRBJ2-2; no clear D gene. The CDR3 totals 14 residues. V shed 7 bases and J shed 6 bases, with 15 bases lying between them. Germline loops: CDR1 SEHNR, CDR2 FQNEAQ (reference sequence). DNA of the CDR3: TGTGCCAGCACCTCGGACGGGTTCTCCGGGGAGCTGTTTTTT. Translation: CASTSDGFSGELFF.

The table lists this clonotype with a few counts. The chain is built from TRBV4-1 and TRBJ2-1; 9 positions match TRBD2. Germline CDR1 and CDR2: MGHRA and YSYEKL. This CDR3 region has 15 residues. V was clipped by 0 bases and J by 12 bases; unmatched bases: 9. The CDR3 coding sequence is TGCGCCAGCAGCCAAGATGGCGGGGGGGCCCTAGGGCAGTTCTTC. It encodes CASSQDGGGALGQFF.

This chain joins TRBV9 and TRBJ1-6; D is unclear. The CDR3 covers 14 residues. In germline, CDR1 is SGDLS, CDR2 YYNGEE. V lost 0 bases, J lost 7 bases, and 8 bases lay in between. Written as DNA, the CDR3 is TGTGCCAGCAGCGTAGCAGATATCAATTCACCCCTCCACTTT. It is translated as CASSVADINSPLHF. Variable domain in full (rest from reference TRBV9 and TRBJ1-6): DSGVTQTPKHLITATGQRVTLRCSPRSGDLSVYWYQQSLDQGLQFLIQYYNGEERAKGNILERFSAQQFPDLHSELNLSSLELGDSALYFCASSVADINSPLHFGNGTRLTVT.

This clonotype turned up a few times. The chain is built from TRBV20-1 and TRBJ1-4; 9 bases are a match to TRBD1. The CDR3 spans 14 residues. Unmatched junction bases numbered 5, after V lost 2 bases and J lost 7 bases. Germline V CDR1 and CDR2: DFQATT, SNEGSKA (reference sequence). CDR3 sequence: CSARSTGGVEKLFF. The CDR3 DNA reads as TGCAGTGCTAGATCCACAGGGGGCGTTGAAAAACTGTTTTTT.

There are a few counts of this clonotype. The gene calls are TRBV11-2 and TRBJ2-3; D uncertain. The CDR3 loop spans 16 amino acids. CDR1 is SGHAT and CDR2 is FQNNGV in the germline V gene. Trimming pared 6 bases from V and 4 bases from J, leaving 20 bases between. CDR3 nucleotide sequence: TGTGCCAGCAGAAAGCCGGGCCGAGACCGCGCAGATACGCAGTATTTT. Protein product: CASRKPGRDRADTQYF.

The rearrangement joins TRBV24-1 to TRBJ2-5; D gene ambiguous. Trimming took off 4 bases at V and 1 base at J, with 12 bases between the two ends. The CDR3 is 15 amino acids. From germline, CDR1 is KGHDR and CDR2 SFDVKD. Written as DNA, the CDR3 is TGTGCCACCAGTGACCCCCAGACACTCCAAGAGACCCAGTACTTC. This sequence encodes CATSDPQTLQETQYF.

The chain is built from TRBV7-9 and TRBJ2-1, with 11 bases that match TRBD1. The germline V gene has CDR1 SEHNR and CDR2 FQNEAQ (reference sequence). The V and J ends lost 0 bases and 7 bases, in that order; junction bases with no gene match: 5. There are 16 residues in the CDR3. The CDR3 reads CASSLAGTGGSNEQFF. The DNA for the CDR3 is TGTGCCAGCAGCTTAGCCGGGACAGGGGGATCGAATGAGCAGTTCTTC.